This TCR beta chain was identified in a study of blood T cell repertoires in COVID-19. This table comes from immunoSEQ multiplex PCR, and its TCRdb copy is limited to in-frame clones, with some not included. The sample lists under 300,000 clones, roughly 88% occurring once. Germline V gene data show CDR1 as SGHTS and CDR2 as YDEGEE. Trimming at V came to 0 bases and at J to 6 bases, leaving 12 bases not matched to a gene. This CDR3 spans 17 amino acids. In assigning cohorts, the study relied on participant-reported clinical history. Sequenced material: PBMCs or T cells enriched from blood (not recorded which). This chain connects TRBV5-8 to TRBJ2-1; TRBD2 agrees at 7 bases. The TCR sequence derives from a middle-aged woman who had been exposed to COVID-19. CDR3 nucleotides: TGTGCCAGCAGCTTGGCCCTCGGGGCTAGCGGAGTCAATGAGCAGTTCTTC. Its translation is CASSLALGASGVNEQFF.